These 20 T cell receptor beta chains were all obtained from the same sample, sequenced in a study of control samples from healthy donors and cancer patients. Clones were read by immunoSEQ multiplex PCR, and TCRdb kept only the in-frame ones, dropping some. The data hold about 48,000 clones, with more than 85% observed a single time. The sequencing input was PBMCs. Every receptor here comes from a woman in her 50s with head and neck cancer.

This clone was recorded only once. CDR3 nucleotide sequence: TGCAGCGTTGTTGGACTTGATTACAATGAGCAGTTCTTC. As protein: CSVVGLDYNEQFF. The V call is TRBV29-1, the J call TRBJ2-1, with a tentative D call TRBD2 (5 bases). The V end lost 4 bases, the J end lost 4 bases, and 11 bases lay between the germline ends. In germline, CDR1 is SQVTM, CDR2 ANQGSEA. The CDR3 length is 13 residues.

This clone was detected only once. The CDR3 DNA sequence: TGTGCCAGCACCGGCGACAGGGGAGGAGGGACTGAAGCTTTCTTT. Protein: CASTGDRGGGTEAFF. J is TRBJ1-1 and V is TRBV6-6; 8 nucleotides agree with TRBD1. The CDR3 covers 15 residues. With V trimmed by 7 bases and J by 5 bases, 12 bases remained unmatched. CDR1 is MNHNY and CDR2 is SVGAGI in the germline V gene (reference sequence).

J is TRBJ2-7 and V is TRBV19; D is uncertain. V lost 3 bases to trimming and J lost 3 bases, with 9 bases between them. This CDR3 spans 13 amino acids. Per germline, CDR1 LNHDA and CDR2 SQIVND (reference sequence). The CDR3 coding sequence is TGTGCCAGTAGTATCCAGGCCTTCTACGAGCAGTACTTC. Amino acids: CASSIQAFYEQYF.

The chain joins TRBV6-6 to TRBJ2-2; D gene uncertain. This CDR3 is built from 13 residues. The germline V gene has CDR1 MNHNY and CDR2 SVGAGI (reference sequence). V was clipped by 2 bases and J by 6 bases, with 7 bases between them. The CDR3 reads CASSYKVSGELFF. CDR3 nucleotides: TGTGCCAGCAGTTACAAGGTCTCCGGGGAGCTGTTTTTT.

V usage is TRBV13 and J usage is TRBJ1-2, with 8 bases fitting TRBD1. Germline V lookup: CDR1 PRHDT, CDR2 FYEKMQ (reference sequence). Trimming cost V 3 bases and J 8 bases; bases outside gene matches: 8. The CDR3 is 14 residues long. The CDR3, as DNA: TGTGCCAGCAGCTTCGGACAGGGAAAATGGGGCTACACCTTC. As protein: CASSFGQGKWGYTF.

The V and J genes are TRBV7-8 and TRBJ1-5; D is perhaps TRBD1 (5 bases). This CDR3 has 15 amino acids. The V end lost 5 bases, the J end lost 5 bases, and 16 bases lay between the germline ends. Germline V gene sequence: CDR1 SGHVS, CDR2 FQNEAQ. The CDR3, as DNA: TGTGCCAGCAGCCCCCCGGGGATAGGGGATCAGCCCCAGCATTTT. This gives the protein CASSPPGIGDQPQHF.

The chain links TRBV7-9 to TRBJ2-7; TRBD1 agrees at 8 bases. After removal of 3 bases from V and 2 bases from J, the junction contained 6 bases not matched to a gene. CDR1 and CDR2 (germline): SEHNR, FQNEAQ (reference sequence). This CDR3 comprises 15 residues. This CDR3 reads CASSLDRVGAYEQYF. The CDR3 coding sequence is TGTGCCAGCAGCTTGGACAGGGTAGGAGCCTACGAGCAGTACTTC.

The chain is built from TRBV25-1 and TRBJ2-7, with TRBD1 as a possible D gene (5 bases). The CDR3 consists of 12 residues. Trimming took off 2 bases at V and 3 bases at J, with 5 bases between the two ends. The germline V gene encodes CDR1 MGHDK and CDR2 SYGVNS. DNA of the CDR3: TGTGCCAGCAGTGAAAGGGGCTACGAGCAGTACTTC. Its protein is CASSERGYEQYF.

The chain is built from TRBV28 and TRBJ1-2; D is unclear. This CDR3 is 13 amino acids long. Trimming cost V 2 bases and J 10 bases, with 14 bases left between them. Germline V gives CDR1 MDHEN, CDR2 SYDVKM. This CDR3 is CASSLKAGAVYTF. Written as DNA, the CDR3 is TGTGCCAGCAGTTTAAAAGCGGGAGCGGTCTACACCTTC.

The chain employs TRBV25-1 and TRBJ2-7; 10 bases agree with TRBD1. The germline CDR1 and CDR2 sequences are MGHDK and SYGVNS. This CDR3 region has 14 residues. Losses at the gene ends were 2 bases for V and 7 bases for J; bases not matched to a gene: 5. The CDR3 region is CASSEGDRGQEQYF. The CDR3, as DNA: TGTGCCAGCAGTGAAGGTGACAGGGGGCAAGAGCAGTACTTC.

The chain links TRBV2 to TRBJ1-3; 8 positions agree with TRBD1. This CDR3 region has 16 residues. Trimming took 7 bases from V and 0 from J; bases not matched to a gene: 8. The germline V gene has CDR1 SNHLY and CDR2 FYNNEI. The DNA of the CDR3 is TGTGCCAGCACCCGACAGGGGCCTCGCTCTGGAAACACCATATATTTT. It is translated as CASTRQGPRSGNTIYF.

The chain couples TRBV5-3 to TRBJ1-2; tentatively, D is TRBD1 (5 bases). TRBV5-3 is given ORF status, its function remaining uncertain. The CDR3 contains 19 residues. Between the trimmed V and J ends, which lost 0 bases and 0 bases, there was a span of 21 bases. CDR3 DNA sequence: TGTGCCAGAAGCTTGGACACCCGGGACGGATGCTTTTCTAACTATGGCTACACCTTC. Translated, it gives CARSLDTRDGCFSNYGYTF.

The chain carries TRBV5-1 and TRBJ1-1; 10 nucleotides align to TRBD1. There are 15 residues in the CDR3. CDR1 and CDR2 (germline): SGHRS, YFSETQ. V was clipped by 3 bases and J by 5 bases; unmatched bases: 7. In nucleotides, the CDR3 is TGCGCCAGCAGCTGGACAGGGGGAGATCTGACTGAAGCTTTCTTT. Its protein is CASSWTGGDLTEAFF.

The chain carries TRBV7-9 and TRBJ1-3; D unresolved. Germline V lookup: CDR1 SEHNR, CDR2 FQNEAQ (reference sequence). CDR3 length equals 14 residues. V gave up 1 base and J gave up 0 bases, with 4 bases separating them. CDR3 amino acids: CASSLDSSGNTIYF. DNA of the CDR3: TGTGCCAGCAGCTTAGACAGCTCTGGAAACACCATATATTTT.

The chain has TRBV9 and TRBJ2-2, with 11 bases that match TRBD1. V lost 3 bases to trimming and J lost 5 bases; unmatched junction nucleotides: 3. Germline CDR1 is SGDLS and CDR2 is YYNGEE. The CDR3 consists of 15 residues. The CDR3 bases are TGTGCCAGCAGCGCGGACAGGGGGCGAACCGGGGAGCTGTTTTTT. It is translated as CASSADRGRTGELFF.

The chain has TRBV7-9 and TRBJ2-2, with 7 bases identical to TRBD1. From germline, CDR1 is SEHNR and CDR2 FQNEAQ (reference sequence). The CDR3 totals 15 residues. V was pared by 5 bases and J by 1 base, with 4 bases of the junction left unmatched. The CDR3 loop reads CASSARQGNTGELFF. The CDR3 DNA reads as TGTGCCAGCAGCGCCCGACAGGGGAACACCGGGGAGCTGTTTTTT.

CDR3 DNA sequence: TGTGCCAGCAGCTTAGATGTGCAGGGAGCTAACTATGGCTACACCTTC. Translating gives CASSLDVQGANYGYTF. This chain uses TRBV7-2 with TRBJ1-2, with D tentatively TRBD1 (5 bases). Germline V gene sequence: CDR1 SGHTA, CDR2 FQGNSA. The V and J ends lost 1 base and 0 bases respectively, with 12 bases between them. This CDR3 is built from 16 residues. Complete variable domain (other parts from reference TRBV7-2 and TRBJ1-2): GAGVSQSPSNKVTEKGKDVELRCDPISGHTALYWYRQSLGQGLEFLIYFQGNSAPDKSGLPSDRFSAERTGGSVSTLTIQRTQQEDSAVYLCASSLDVQGANYGYTFGSGTRLTVV.

V and J are TRBV7-3 and TRBJ2-1; D is unclear. Germline V CDR1 and CDR2: SGHTA, FQGTGA. Trimming pared 5 bases from V and 0 bases from J, leaving 14 bases between. This CDR3 region has 16 residues. CDR3 DNA: TGTGCCAGCAGCCCCAATAGCAGAAGCTCCTACAATGAGCAGTTCTTC. It translates to CASSPNSRSSYNEQFF. Full variable domain (missing parts from reference TRBV7-3 and TRBJ2-1): GAGVSQTPSNKVTEKGKYVELRCDPISGHTALYWYRQSLGQGPEFLIYFQGTGAADDSGLPNDRFFAVRPEGSVSTLKIQRTERGDSAVYLCASSPNSRSSYNEQFFGPGTRLTVL.

The J gene is TRBJ1-2, the V gene TRBV6-5; D is undetermined. The germline V gene encodes CDR1 MNHEY and CDR2 SVGAGI. This CDR3 is 13 amino acids long. Trimming removed 7 bases from V and 0 bases from J, with 9 bases in between. The CDR3 DNA follows: TGTGCCAGCAAGAGGACTTCTAACTATGGCTACACCTTC. Its protein product is CASKRTSNYGYTF.

The chain is built from TRBV19 and TRBJ2-1, with TRBD1 matching over 9 bases. The CDR3 contains 16 residues. Germline V gene sequence: CDR1 LNHDA, CDR2 SQIVND (reference sequence). V was clipped by 9 bases and J by 3 bases; unmatched bases: 12. The CDR3 is CASRAAGTGHYNEQFF. CDR3 coding DNA: TGTGCCAGCCGGGCAGCAGGGACAGGGCACTACAATGAGCAGTTCTTC. The complete variable domain, with remaining parts taken from reference TRBV19 and TRBJ2-1, reads DGGITQSPKYLFRKEGQNVTLSCEQNLNHDAMYWYRQDPGQGLRLIYYSQIVNDFQKGDIAEGYSVSREKKESFPLTVTSAQKNPTAFYLCASRAAGTGHYNEQFFGPGTRLTVL.